Sequencing of this T cell receptor (beta chain) was carried out in a study of cytomegalovirus exposure and HLA in healthy donors. Study outcomes and limitations: Cytomegalovirus status was reportedly diagnosed by the classifier with high sensitivity and specificity.

The table lists this clone with a count of one. Its antigen remains unknown. Some clones are missing from TCRdb's copy, which holds only in-frame ones; the method was immunoSEQ multiplex PCR. This sample has 90,000 to 130,000 clones; more than 90% occur once, and the top ten carry 0.67%. The sequence was obtained from a woman younger than 35 in good health and CMV-seronegative. Sequenced material: PBMCs.

The CDR3 here is CASSSPGQGGYNSPLHF. For the CDR3, the DNA is TGTGCCAGCAGCTCTCCGGGACAGGGGGGGTATAATTCACCCCTCCACTTT. The rearrangement uses TRBV28 and TRBJ1-6; 11 nucleotides match TRBD1. In germline, CDR1 is MDHEN, CDR2 SYDVKM. The CDR3 contains 17 residues. V shed 6 bases, J shed 4 bases, and the junction held 8 bases outside the gene matches. The variable domain in full, with the rest retrieved from reference TRBV28 and TRBJ1-6, is DVKVTQSSRYLVKRTGEKVFLECVQDMDHENMFWYRQDPGLGLRLIYFSYDVKMKEKGDIPEGYSVSREKKERFSLILESASTNQTSMYLCASSSPGQGGYNSPLHFGNGTRLTVT.